This TCR beta chain was obtained from a study of OX40 agonist ivuxolimab in advanced cancers. For the study at large: Dose-escalation cases comprised hepatocellular carcinoma, melanoma, renal cell or head and neck cancer. Study-wide results and caveats: CD8+ T cells showed, on average, more clonal expansion than CD4+ cells.

TCRdb's copy holds only in-frame clones and misses some; the assay was immunoSEQ multiplex PCR. This sample has more than 75,000 clones, with roughly nine tenths found just once. This CDR3 comprises 13 residues. CDR1 SGHDT and CDR2 YYEEEE come from the germline V gene. The V gene lost 3 bases and the J gene lost 7 bases, with 13 bases spanning the gap. As regards this clone: Its antigen is not identified.

The specimen comprised CD4+ or CD8+ T cells sorted from blood, sampled in a trial of the OX40 agonist ivuxolimab. The clonotype comes from an adult with an advanced solid tumor such as melanoma, head and neck, liver or kidney cancer. The chain has TRBV5-6 and TRBJ1-2; maybe TRBD1 (5 bases). The CDR3 protein is CASSSRGGGGYTF. CDR3 sequence (DNA): TGTGCCAGCAGCTCACGCGGGGGTGGTGGCTACACCTTC.